This T cell receptor beta chain was retrieved from a study of T cells after posttransplantation cyclophosphamide. Busulfan-fludarabine conditioning, marrow transplant, and cyclophosphamide on days +3 and +4 were administered. General study points: TRB overlap between skin or GI tissue T cells and blood was limited. Recipient CMV seropositivity and CMV reactivation strongly tracked TRB clonality.

As to this clone: Its antigen is currently unknown.

The CDR3 is 15 amino acids. The V segment lost 1 base and the J segment 2 bases; nucleotides outside the gene matches: 3. Germline CDR1 reads SGHAT; CDR2 reads FQNNGV. Generated by immunoSEQ multiplex PCR, the TCRdb table keeps only in-frame clones and is missing some. Of 5,500 to 8,500 clones listed, roughly 80% were seen once; the top ten hold 20% to 25%. Source: PBMCs, taken after allogeneic stem cell transplant with posttransplant cyclophosphamide. The TCR was taken from a female patient aged 45 to 65 who received an allogeneic stem cell transplant from a related donor, was CMV-positive, and had no GVHD. The graft donor may have given rise to some T cells. V gene TRBV11-2 combines with J gene TRBJ2-3; 7 nucleotides agree with TRBD2. CDR3 sequence: CASSLAGGSTDTQYF. The CDR3 coding sequence is TGTGCCAGCAGCTTAGCGGGGGGATCCACAGATACGCAGTATTTT.